This passage covers 14 T cell receptor beta chains from one sample sequenced in a study of liver allograft versus peripheral blood T cells. For the study at large: Recipients' peripheral blood T cell receptor repertoires were compared with those in transplanted livers.

TCRdb called the reads again in MiXCR, with one record for every CDR3 protein. The sample includes some 10,000 distinct CDR3 sequences, less than 20% of them seen just once. The receptor source for this set is a human patient who had a liver transplant. The graft donor may be the source of some T cells.

In the case of this clonotype: This may come from a read error, since a much larger clone is one base off. As the CDR3 is not closed by the conserved phenylalanine or tryptophan, this likely results from a read error. The chain has TRBV6-1 and TRBJ2-7, with D unclear. This CDR3 has 11 amino acids. V was cut by 6 bases and J by 7 bases, with 10 bases left in between. CDR1 and CDR2 (germline): MNHNS, SASEGT. The CDR3 coding sequence is TGTGCCAGCAGATCCAACCCAGAGCAGTACTTA. It specifies CASRSNPEQYL.

This clonotype is classed as medium-sized. The chain joins TRBV10-3 to TRBJ1-3; D possibly corresponds to TRBD1 (6 bases). The CDR3 runs 14 residues. CDR1 ENHRY and CDR2 SYGVKD come from the germline V gene. Trimming removed 8 bases at V and 4 bases at J, with 15 bases between. The CDR3 DNA sequence: TGTGCCATCGGTGTGACAGGTGGAGGAAACACCATATATTTT. Its translation is CAIGVTGGGNTIYF.

This clonotype was observed at least ten times. The chain combines TRBV6-2 or TRBV6-3 with TRBJ1-6; TRBD1 matches 8 bases. Looked up from germline, CDR1 is MNHEY and CDR2 is SVGEGT. CDR3 length: 17 amino acids. The J segment lost 8 bases and the V segment lost 2 bases, leaving 11 bases of the junction unmatched. CDR3 residues: CASSYDPGRGQDSPLHF. CDR3 DNA: TGTGCCAGCAGTTACGACCCCGGCAGGGGACAGGATTCACCCCTCCACTTT.

This clonotype was detected once. The rearrangement joins TRBV5-1 to TRBJ2-7; D remains ambiguous. Trimming pared 4 bases from V and 0 bases from J, leaving 8 bases between. Per germline, CDR1 SGHRS and CDR2 YFSETQ. CDR3 length equals 13 residues. Here the CDR3 DNA reads TGCGCCAGCAGCCCCCGTGACTCCTACGAGCAGTACTTC. This sequence encodes CASSPRDSYEQYF.

The chain carries TRBV5-6 and TRBJ1-2; TRBD1 is a possible D gene (5 bases). Germline CDR1 and CDR2: SGHDT and YYEEEE. Trimming took 2 bases from V and 4 from J, leaving 9 bases between them. The CDR3 length is 13 residues. The CDR3 DNA reads TGTGCCAGCAGCTTACTTGACAGCTATGGCTACACCTTC. This sequence encodes CASSLLDSYGYTF.

This clonotype was recorded many times. The rearrangement joins TRBV19 to TRBJ2-2; maybe TRBD1 (7 bases). Looked up from germline, CDR1 is LNHDA and CDR2 is SQIVND (reference sequence). The CDR3 totals 15 residues. The germline V and J ends were trimmed by 4 bases and 1 base, with 10 bases remaining between them. CDR3 region: CASSNRGGNTGELFF. CDR3 bases: TGTGCCAGTAGTAACAGGGGAGGGAACACCGGGGAGCTGTTTTTT.

Within the sample, this clonotype is medium-sized. The V gene is TRBV6-6, the J gene TRBJ1-2; D gene ambiguous. In germline, CDR1 is MNHNY, CDR2 SVGAGI (reference sequence). Trimming removed 6 bases at V and 8 bases at J, with 7 bases between. The CDR3 spans 10 residues. The CDR3 reads CASSLGGYTF. For the CDR3, the DNA is TGTGCCAGCAGCCTGGGAGGCTACACCTTC.

Within the sample, this clonotype is medium-sized. The CDR3 coding sequence is TGTGCCAGCTCACCAGGACAGCTCCGCTACGAGCAGTACTTC. This translates into CASSPGQLRYEQYF. This chain links TRBV18 with TRBJ2-7, with D perhaps TRBD1 (6 bases). This CDR3 spans 14 amino acids. Germline lookup yields CDR1 KGHSH and CDR2 LQKENI. The V end was cut by 2 bases, the J end by 3 bases, with 11 bases between.

In its sample, this clonotype is medium-sized (0.01 to 0.1%). The chain carries TRBV6-2 or TRBV6-3 and TRBJ2-7, with D possibly being TRBD1 (5 bases). The germline V gene encodes CDR1 MNHEY and CDR2 SVGEGT. V was shortened by 4 bases and J by 4 bases, with 23 bases between the two germline ends. The CDR3 runs to 17 residues. The CDR3 sequence is CASSSIPWEGAQYEQYF. CDR3 DNA: TGTGCCAGCAGTTCGATCCCCTGGGAAGGGGCACAGTACGAGCAGTACTTC.

Of note for this clonotype: Relative to the germline gene, one junction end is altered; a read error may explain this. The chain carries TRBV5-4 and TRBJ1-6; TRBD1 matches 7 bases. CDR3 length: 14 residues. Germline-derived CDR1 and CDR2 are SGHNT and YYREEE (reference sequence). The CDR3 nucleotides are TGTGCCAGCAGATTGGGACAGCCAAACTCACCCCTCCACTTT. Translating it yields CASRLGQPNSPLHF.

Points on this clonotype: It may be a read error: a sequence one base away is much more abundant. This rearrangement joins TRBV11-2 to TRBJ1-1; weak D call: TRBD1 (5 bases). The CDR3 has 14 amino acids. V gave up 3 bases and J gave up 6 bases, with 14 bases separating them. Germline CDR1 is SGHAT and CDR2 is FQNNGV. CDR3 coding DNA: TGTGCCAGCAGCTTCCGATCGCTAGGGGCTGAAGCTTTCTTT. Translating it yields CASSFRSLGAEAFF. Combining the CDR3 with reference TRBV11-2 and TRBJ1-1 gives the whole variable domain EAGVAQSPRYKIIEKRQSVAFWCNPISGHATLYWYQQILGQGPKLLIQFQNNGVVDDSQLPKDRFSAERLKGVDSTLKIQPAKLEDSAVYLCASSFRSLGAEAFFGQGTRLTVV.

The sample holds a few counts of this clonotype. The CDR3 here is CSAMGHPTNEKLFF. The CDR3 coding sequence is TGCAGTGCTATGGGCCATCCAACTAATGAAAAACTGTTTTTT. The chain recombines TRBV20-1 with TRBJ1-4; D is ambiguous. V shed 4 bases and J shed 0 bases, with 9 bases lying between them. Germline loops: CDR1 DFQATT, CDR2 SNEGSKA (reference sequence). The CDR3 has 14 residues.

This clonotype was seen only once. Since a much larger clone is just one base distant, this may be a read error. The V gene is TRBV6-5, the J gene TRBJ2-1; D is undetermined. V shed 0 bases and J shed 4 bases, with 13 bases lying between them. This CDR3 comprises 16 residues. The germline gives CDR1 MNHEY, CDR2 SVGAGI. The CDR3: CASSYSRGNPYNEQFF. CDR3 DNA sequence: TGTGCCAGCAGTTACTCACGCGGCAATCCTTACAATGAGCAGTTCTTC.

This clonotype is medium-sized in the sample. J is TRBJ1-1 and V is TRBV6-2 or TRBV6-3, with D perhaps TRBD1 (5 bases). The CDR3 covers 15 residues. Trimming removed 4 bases from V and 1 base from J, with 13 bases in between. The V gene's germline CDR1 is MNHEY and CDR2 SVGEGT. This CDR3 reads CASSFSGPSNTEAFF. The CDR3 DNA is TGTGCCAGCAGTTTCTCGGGACCCTCGAACACTGAAGCTTTCTTT.